At least ten counts were recorded for the clone carrying this TCR beta chain. From germline, CDR1 is MDHEN and CDR2 SYDVKM. There are 13 residues in the CDR3. V lost 7 bases to trimming and J lost 1 base; unmatched junction nucleotides: 3. This specimen comes from a study of spatial heterogeneity in lung cancer. The time point was: blood at routine non-recurrence follow-up after resection. Unsorted whole RNA samples from tumor, nontumor lung or frozen PBMC were sequenced. TCRdb ran MiXCR on the 5' RACE reads and lists one entry per CDR3 protein. The table has more than 25,000 distinct CDR3 sequences, approximately 5.6% seen once.

The sample in question was PBMCs, obtained at follow-up. The sequence derives from a male donor with early-stage non-small cell lung cancer. The chain uses TRBV28 and TRBJ2-7; 8 positions agree with TRBD2. For the CDR3, the DNA is TGTGCCAGCATTGCGGGGGGATCCTACGAGCAGTACTTC. As protein: CASIAGGSYEQYF.